A single sample gave rise to the 20 T cell receptor beta chains below, sequenced in a study of cytomegalovirus exposure and HLA in healthy donors. The PCR had 60 Vbeta and 13 Jbeta primers. Sequenced by immunoSEQ multiplex PCR; TCRdb stores in-frame clones only, minus some. The sample holds 100,000 to 150,000 clones, over 60% seen once. The source material was PBMCs. These receptors came from a woman between 40 and 50 years old in good health and CMV-seropositive.

The table lists this clone with many counts. The genes are TRBV28 and TRBJ1-5; D possibly corresponds to TRBD1 (5 bases). The CDR3 sequence is 15 residues long. Trimming pared 4 bases from V and 6 bases from J, leaving 16 bases between. The germline CDR1 and CDR2 sequences are MDHEN and SYDVKM. The DNA of the CDR3 is TGTGCCAGCAGTTATCTGGGGGGAGTTGGTCAGCCCCAGCATTTT. Translating it yields CASSYLGGVGQPQHF.

V and J are TRBV7-2 and TRBJ2-3; 9 positions match TRBD2. The CDR3 is made up of 15 amino acids. Germline CDR1 SGHTA, CDR2 FQGNSA. With 5 bases clipped from V and 2 bases from J, the junction kept 5 bases outside the gene matches. The DNA of the CDR3 is TGTGCCAGCAGCGCGGGGGGGGGAACCACAGATACGCAGTATTTT. Residues: CASSAGGGTTDTQYF.

This chain connects TRBV28 to TRBJ2-2, with a possible D match to TRBD1 (7 bases). The CDR3 spans 15 residues. The germline V and J ends were trimmed by 5 bases and 4 bases, with 14 bases remaining between them. CDR1 is MDHEN, CDR2 SYDVKM, per germline. In DNA, the CDR3 is TGTGCCAGCAGTACCAGGGGGGCGAGCACCGGGGAGCTGTTTTTT. Translation gives CASSTRGASTGELFF.

The chain couples TRBV7-2 to TRBJ2-4, with 10 bases that match TRBD1. Germline CDR1 SGHTA, CDR2 FQGNSA. With V trimmed by 5 bases and J by 7 bases, 5 bases remained unmatched. The CDR3 has 14 amino acids. The CDR3 DNA is TGTGCCAGCAGCGACCGGACAGGGGGTAACATTCAGTACTTC. This codes for CASSDRTGGNIQYF.

This chain uses TRBV28 with TRBJ2-7; 9 bases are a match to TRBD1. The CDR3 extends over 16 amino acids. Germline V gene lookup returns CDR1 MDHEN and CDR2 SYDVKM. J lost 3 bases, V lost 3 bases, and 9 bases had no gene match. The CDR3 sequence: CASSFAPGQGIYEQYF. In DNA form, the CDR3 reads TGTGCCAGCAGTTTCGCTCCGGGACAGGGTATCTACGAGCAGTACTTC. Full variable domain (outside the CDR3, taken from reference TRBV28 and TRBJ2-7): DVKVTQSSRYLVKRTGEKVFLECVQDMDHENMFWYRQDPGLGLRLIYFSYDVKMKEKGDIPEGYSVSREKKERFSLILESASTNQTSMYLCASSFAPGQGIYEQYFGPGTRLTVT.

This chain joins TRBV5-1 and TRBJ2-7; 7 bases are a match to TRBD2. The germline V gene encodes CDR1 SGHRS and CDR2 YFSETQ. The CDR3 loop spans 15 amino acids. V was pared by 2 bases and J by 2 bases, with 7 bases of the junction left unmatched. CDR3 nucleotides: TGCGCCAGCAGCTTTGGAACTAGCGAGACCTACGAGCAGTACTTC. Translated, it gives CASSFGTSETYEQYF.

The rearrangement uses TRBV6-1 and TRBJ1-1; D is unresolved. Per the germline V gene, CDR1 is MNHNS and CDR2 is SASEGT. This CDR3 is built from 14 residues. Trimming took 2 bases from V and 3 from J, leaving 10 bases between them. The DNA of the CDR3 is TGTGCCAGCAGTGAACGGAGATACCACACTGAAGCTTTCTTT. Its protein is CASSERRYHTEAFF.

V gene TRBV28 combines with J gene TRBJ2-2; the match to TRBD1 covers 7 bases. This CDR3 has 16 residues. From germline, CDR1 is MDHEN and CDR2 SYDVKM. J lost 6 bases, V lost 7 bases, and 14 bases had no gene match. The CDR3 DNA is TGTGCCAGCAACACCCGGGACAGTTTAATCTCCGGGGAGCTGTTTTTT. Translating it yields CASNTRDSLISGELFF. Variable domain in full (rest from reference TRBV28 and TRBJ2-2): DVKVTQSSRYLVKRTGEKVFLECVQDMDHENMFWYRQDPGLGLRLIYFSYDVKMKEKGDIPEGYSVSREKKERFSLILESASTNQTSMYLCASNTRDSLISGELFFGEGSRLTVL.

V and J are TRBV4-2 and TRBJ1-2; D uncertain. CDR1 and CDR2 from the germline V gene are LGHNA and YNFKEQ. The CDR3 is 12 amino acids. The V gene lost 1 base and the J gene lost 4 bases, with 4 bases spanning the gap. Written as DNA, the CDR3 is TGTGCCAGCAGCCAAGGGGCCTATGGCTACACCTTC. Residues: CASSQGAYGYTF.

The gene calls are TRBV11-3 and TRBJ2-1, with D perhaps matching TRBD2 (6 bases). V lost 5 bases and J lost 7, with 12 bases in between. The CDR3 contains 13 residues. Germline V CDR1 and CDR2: SGHNT, YENEEA. The CDR3 reads CASSDRLGNEQFF. In DNA form, the CDR3 reads TGTGCCAGCAGCGACCGACTAGGGAATGAGCAGTTCTTC.

The V call is TRBV7-8, the J call TRBJ2-7; no clear D. The V and J ends lost 0 bases and 3 bases respectively, with 12 bases between them. The germline CDR1 and CDR2 sequences are SGHVS and FQNEAQ. This CDR3 is built from 15 residues. As DNA, the CDR3 is TGTGCCAGCAGCTTAGCTAGGATTCGACTCTACGAGCAGTACTTC. Translated, it gives CASSLARIRLYEQYF.

CDR3 sequence reads: CAFTTGNVRQETQYF. Here the CDR3 DNA reads TGTGCCTTTACGACAGGGAATGTGAGACAAGAGACCCAGTACTTC. The chain employs TRBV30 and TRBJ2-5, with 7 bases matching TRBD1. The CDR3 contains 15 residues. CDR1 GTSNPN and CDR2 SVGIG come from the germline V gene (reference sequence). V lost 7 bases to trimming and J lost 2 bases; unmatched junction nucleotides: 13.

The chain employs TRBV6-5 and TRBJ2-5, with TRBD2 as a possible D gene (6 bases). CDR1 is MNHEY, CDR2 SVGAGI, per germline. V was cut by 2 bases and J by 0 bases, with 10 bases left in between. The length of the CDR3 is 15 residues. CDR3: CASSYGTSYQETQYF. In nucleotides, the CDR3 is TGTGCCAGCAGTTACGGGACTTCGTACCAAGAGACCCAGTACTTC.

This clone was detected a few times. The chain links TRBV6-1 to TRBJ1-2; perhaps TRBD1 as D (5 bases). The ends were cut back, 3 bases at V and 5 bases at J, with 7 bases in the middle. CDR1 MNHNS and CDR2 SASEGT come from the germline V gene. There are 12 residues in the CDR3. This CDR3 is CASSDSGYGYTF. The DNA of the CDR3 is TGTGCCAGCAGTGACTCAGGGTATGGCTACACCTTC.

The chain employs TRBV27 and TRBJ2-5, with D maybe TRBD2 (7 bases). The CDR3 sequence is 17 residues long. V dropped 5 bases and J dropped 5 bases, with 24 bases sitting between them. Germline V gene lookup returns CDR1 MNHEY and CDR2 SMNVEV (reference sequence). The chain's CDR3 is CASSTRTGRGALETQYF. CDR3 sequence (DNA): TGTGCCAGCAGTACCCGGACGGGCCGGGGGGCCTTGGAGACCCAGTACTTC.

The gene calls are TRBV28 and TRBJ2-5; D ambiguous. CDR3 length: 12 amino acids. Germline V CDR1 and CDR2: MDHEN, SYDVKM. Trimming took off 2 bases at V and 11 bases at J, with 12 bases between the two ends. The CDR3 region is CASSLDTSSQYF. As DNA, the CDR3 is TGTGCCAGCAGTTTAGACACTTCCTCTCAGTACTTC.

The J gene is TRBJ2-1, the V gene TRBV7-8; D may be TRBD2 (7 bases). The CDR3 consists of 16 residues. Trimming removed 4 bases at V and 4 bases at J, with 17 bases between. Germline CDR1 is SGHVS and CDR2 is FQNEAQ. The CDR3 region has the DNA TGTGCCAGCAGCTCCTACCGCGCGGGGGCTTACAATGAGCAGTTCTTC. Residues: CASSSYRAGAYNEQFF. Full variable domain (remainder filled in from reference TRBV7-8 and TRBJ2-1): GAGVSQSPRYKVAKRGQDVALRCDPISGHVSLFWYQQALGQGPEFLTYFQNEAQLDKSGLPSDRFFAERPEGSVSTLKIQRTQQEDSAVYLCASSSYRAGAYNEQFFGPGTRLTVL.

V gene TRBV6-5 combines with J gene TRBJ1-1; 8 bases are a match to TRBD1. The J segment lost 4 bases and the V segment lost 2 bases, leaving 6 bases of the junction unmatched. Germline loops: CDR1 MNHEY, CDR2 SVGAGI. This CDR3 comprises 15 residues. The CDR3 DNA follows: TGTGCCAGCAGTTACCAGGACAGGGTTGGCACTGAAGCTTTCTTT. Protein: CASSYQDRVGTEAFF.

The chain carries TRBV15 and TRBJ1-5; TRBD1 aligns across 8 bases. The V and J ends lost 0 bases and 6 bases, in that order; junction bases with no gene match: 4. CDR1 LNHNV and CDR2 YYDKDF come from the germline V gene (reference sequence). This CDR3 has 15 amino acids. CDR3 sequence (DNA): TGTGCCACCAGCAGAGATCCAGGGGGCGGTCAGCCCCAGCATTTT. Its protein is CATSRDPGGGQPQHF.

The count of this clone is one. The rearrangement links TRBV7-9 to TRBJ2-1, with 7 bases identical to TRBD2. Germline CDR1 reads SEHNR; CDR2 reads FQNEAQ (reference sequence). Trimming at V came to 4 bases and at J to 6 bases, leaving 12 bases not matched to a gene. CDR3 length: 16 residues. The chain's CDR3 is CASSSLAVFTPNEQFF. Here the CDR3 DNA reads TGTGCCAGCAGCTCTCTAGCGGTATTTACCCCCAATGAGCAGTTCTTC.